The TCR beta chain described here comes from a study of T-cell memory formation after mild COVID-19 (dated by TCRdb to the early 2020s). In terms of the full investigation: TCR sequence clusters from the two donors were found to be largely donor specific. In a couple of donors, T-cell clones that expanded and contracted after mild COVID-19 were tracked by sequencing TCRalpha and TCRbeta repertoires over time. The cohort comprised two young, previously healthy adult volunteers, one female and one male. Beyond this particular receptor, the publication reports: The second-wave clones that peaked on day 37 were not confirmed to be SARS-CoV-2 specific. Contracting CD4+ clones were located mainly in the CM and EM memory subsets, whereas CD8+ clones were found to be enriched in EMRA. The detection of some responding clones in pre-infection memory suggests that pre-existing cross-reactive memory T cells joined the SARS-CoV-2 response. From day 15 to 85, contracting clones showed balanced CD4/CD8 phenotypes, whereas a second wave of clones that expanded from day 15 to 37 leaned towards CD4+. Only a couple of mild cases were covered by the study, and larger cohorts that include severe cases with pre-infection samples were considered necessary.

At the junction V is shortened by 4 bases and J by 4 bases; bases outside the gene matches: 10. Reading the germline V gene (reference sequence) gives CDR1 LGHDT and CDR2 YNNKEL. Measured from the cysteine to the phenylalanine, the CDR3 is 16 residues long. Of all the DNA, just the CDR3 is kept, 48 bases in frame from base 1. The sequencer was an Illumina NovaSeq 6000. TCRalpha and TCRbeta cDNA libraries were constructed by 5'RACE with constant-segment primers, with sample barcodes and unique molecular identifiers being introduced. Trizol reagent was used to extract RNA from every sample. The libraries were amplified in two PCR steps, and the second step added a second sample barcode and Illumina TruSeq adapters. The libraries were sequenced on an Illumina NovaSeq using 2 x 150 bp paired-end reads. Regarding the original processing steps: With migec v1.2.7, reads were demultiplexed and then collapsed into UMI-guided consensus sequences. Using mixcr v2.1.11, UMI consensuses were aligned to TRA and TRB V and J templates and then assembled into clonotypes. A clonotype was counted as expanded or contracted only when both edgeR and NoisET called the clonotype significant, with the noise models trained on biological replicates. edgeR calls used a false discovery rate-adjusted p below 0.01 and a log2 fold-change threshold of 1. As an exploratory analysis of dynamics, max-normalized trajectories of the 1000 most abundant clonotypes were examined by PCA with hierarchical clustering. Separately sequenced CD4+ and CD8+ repertoires were used to assign a CD4 or CD8 phenotype to each responding clone. TCRdb trimmed the raw reads at Q25, called clones with MiXCR and kept productive beta chains. Each record represents a unique CDR3 protein, reported with the most common genes and DNA among its rows. It is TCRdb's table, rather than the study itself, that gives the V and J calls and clone size. The sample table contains fewer than 500,000 distinct CDR3 sequences; only one count was recorded for 20% to 30% of them. The top ten clonotypes cover around an eighth of the sample.

Ficoll-Paque density gradient centrifugation was the method used to isolate PBMCs. This clonotype was counted a few times. This receptor's antigen is unknown. The sample holds no much larger clone one base away, and base qualities are not on file. In this chain, TRBV3-1 is recombined with TRBJ2-1, with 7 junctional bases fitting TRBD1. The sequence was obtained from an adult woman who had mild COVID-19 (a few samples of this study predate the infection). The sample titles of this study are shuffled in the database, so cell type and time point are left out; the donor was told from shared clones. Sequencing input: PBMCs or a T cell subset sorted from them (not recorded which). The CDR3 protein: CASSLTGTARYNEQFF. The sequence in DNA is TGTGCCAGCAGCCTGACTGGGACAGCAAGGTACAATGAGCAGTTCTTC.